This record looks at one TCR beta chain sequence and its context. These data originate in a study of blood T cells in healthy people across ages. Looked up from germline, CDR1 is DFQATT and CDR2 is SNEGSKA (reference sequence). The ends lost 7 bases at V and 5 bases at J; junction bases unmatched: 17. The CDR3 extends over 15 amino acids. Together with a sample-barcoded 5' primer, a J-beta primer mix was included in a second PCR lasting about 7 to 11 cycles. MiXCR, applied by TCRdb to the 5' RACE reads, yields one record per CDR3 protein. The sample gives about 800,000 distinct CDR3 sequences, 20% to 25% of which show up once; 3.7% is in the top ten. This sample was shared with a second study, whose subject was T cells of mothers and their children. Per that paper: It was through the M1S primer of the second PCR that sample barcodes and 2-4 random nucleotides were added.

The rearrangement joins TRBV20-1 to TRBJ2-7, with TRBD1 matching 7 bases. The source is a boy between 10 and 17 years old in good health. What was sequenced was blood. As DNA, the CDR3 is TGCAGTGTGCTCCCGGGTCGCAGGGGGTCCCACGAGCAGTACTTC. Its protein product is CSVLPGRRGSHEQYF.